These 20 T cell receptor beta chains originate from one sample sequenced in a study of CD8 T cells in Susac syndrome. Reverse transcription of about 0.5 to 1 ug RNA used random hexamers. TCRdb re-called the immunoSEQ multiplex PCR reads with MiXCR, one entry per CDR3 protein. Of under 350,000 distinct CDR3 sequences detected, 92% appear once; the ten largest clones hold 0.065%. The sequencing sample was made of CD4+ T cells from PBMCs. These receptors were collected from a human donor with multiple sclerosis.

This sequence joins TRBV29-1 and TRBJ1-2; 7 bases are a match to TRBD1. Germline CDR1 is SQVTM and CDR2 is ANQGSEA. The CDR3 consists of 11 residues. V lost 7 bases to trimming and J lost 8 bases; unmatched junction nucleotides: 7. The CDR3 coding sequence is TGCAGCGACCGACAGGGACAGGGCTACACCTTC. Encoded protein: CSDRQGQGYTF.

The chain recombines TRBV7-8 with TRBJ2-5; 11 bases fit TRBD2. The ends lost 4 bases at V and 2 bases at J; junction bases unmatched: 6. The CDR3 is 16 amino acids. Germline V lookup: CDR1 SGHVS, CDR2 FQNEAQ. The CDR3 DNA follows: TGTGCCAGCAGCTCGCACGGGACTAGCGGACAAGAGACCCAGTACTTC. Translated, it gives CASSSHGTSGQETQYF.

The chain links TRBV5-4 to TRBJ2-1; no firm D call. This CDR3 has 15 amino acids. V was trimmed by 2 bases and J by 6 bases, leaving 15 bases between them. Looked up from germline, CDR1 is SGHNT and CDR2 is YYREEE (reference sequence). This CDR3 is CASSFGGAVGNEQFF. CDR3 bases: TGTGCCAGCAGCTTCGGCGGAGCAGTGGGCAATGAGCAGTTCTTC.

This clonotype turned up a few times. This chain connects TRBV7-2 to TRBJ2-3, with D perhaps TRBD2 (5 bases). V was pared by 5 bases and J by 6 bases, with 9 bases between. Germline lookup yields CDR1 SGHTA and CDR2 FQGNSA. The CDR3 contains 12 residues. The CDR3 spells CASSATRDTQYF. CDR3 DNA sequence: TGTGCCAGCAGCGCAACTAGGGATACGCAGTATTTT.

The chain combines TRBV5-1 with TRBJ2-1, with TRBD2 matching over 7 bases. V lost 6 bases and J lost 7; bases outside the gene matches: 7. The CDR3 length is 13 residues. Germline CDR1 reads SGHRS; CDR2 reads YFSETQ. The CDR3 coding sequence is TGCGCCAGCACCATTGGGGGGGGGAATGAGCAGTTCTTC. Encoded protein: CASTIGGGNEQFF.

The chain recombines TRBV3-1 with TRBJ2-7, with 10 bases lining up with TRBD1. CDR3 length: 19 amino acids. Germline V gene lookup returns CDR1 LGHDT and CDR2 YNNKEL (reference sequence). Trimming removed 4 bases from V and 2 bases from J; junction bases left unmatched: 17. Here the CDR3 reads CASSPAPGQGFSAAYEQYF. The CDR3 DNA reads as TGTGCCAGCAGCCCTGCCCCGGGACAGGGGTTTTCGGCGGCCTACGAGCAGTACTTC.

CDR3 protein: CSANLMGTDTQYF. The CDR3 DNA sequence: TGCAGCGCCAACCTTATGGGTACAGATACGCAGTATTTT. V is TRBV29-1 and J is TRBJ2-3; no reliable D call. The CDR3 covers 13 residues. Germline-derived CDR1 and CDR2 are SQVTM and ANQGSEA. V shed 7 bases and J shed 3 bases, with 14 bases lying between them.

The J gene is TRBJ2-1, the V gene TRBV14; D not certain. The CDR3 runs 13 residues. The germline V and J ends were trimmed by 5 bases and 5 bases, with 10 bases remaining between them. Per the germline V gene, CDR1 is SGHDN and CDR2 is FVKESK. CDR3 bases: TGTGCCAGCAGCAGGCGACGGGACAATGAGCAGTTCTTC. The encoded protein is CASSRRRDNEQFF. The full variable domain, with the rest looked up from reference TRBV14 and TRBJ2-1, is EAGVTQFPSHSVIEKGQTVTLRCDPISGHDNLYWYRRVMGKEIKFLLHFVKESKQDESGMPNNRFLAERTGGTYSTLKVQPAELEDSGVYFCASSRRRDNEQFFGPGTRLTVL.

The chain couples TRBV7-8 to TRBJ1-1, with 7 bases fitting TRBD1. CDR1 is SGHVS, CDR2 FQNEAQ, per germline. This CDR3 has 16 residues. The trim removed 5 bases at V and 5 bases at J, leaving 14 bases unmatched. The CDR3, as DNA: TGTGCCAGCAGCATCAGAGGGGGCCTCGGGGGTACTGAAGCTTTCTTT. Protein: CASSIRGGLGGTEAFF.

This clonotype was detected only once. At one end, the junction sequence differs from germline, possibly due to a read error. J is TRBJ2-3 and V is TRBV15; D remains unclear. Looked up from germline, CDR1 is LNHNV and CDR2 is YYDKDF (reference sequence). There are 13 residues in the CDR3. The CDR3 sequence is CVTSRGQEDTQYF. The DNA of the CDR3 is TGTGTCACCAGCAGAGGTCAGGAAGATACGCAGTATTTT.

The chain combines TRBV7-3 with TRBJ2-7; the match to TRBD1 covers 7 bases. Losses at the gene ends were 4 bases for V and 7 bases for J; bases not matched to a gene: 7. This CDR3 comprises 13 residues. The V gene's germline CDR1 is SGHTA and CDR2 FQGTGA. DNA of the CDR3: TGTGCCAGCAGCTCCACAGGGGTCGGGGAGCAGTACTTC. This gives the protein CASSSTGVGEQYF.

The rearrangement joins TRBV25-1 to TRBJ1-3; D is unclear. The V and J ends lost 1 base and 8 bases respectively, with 12 bases between them. In germline, CDR1 is MGHDK, CDR2 SYGVNS. The CDR3 is 14 residues long. CDR3 sequence (DNA): TGTGCCAGCAGTGAATTAGGTTGGGCGGACACCATATATTTT. This sequence encodes CASSELGWADTIYF.

V is TRBV5-1 and J is TRBJ1-3; D perhaps matches TRBD1 (5 bases). In germline, CDR1 is SGHRS, CDR2 YFSETQ. V lost 4 bases, J lost 0 bases, and 26 bases lay in between. This CDR3 region has 20 residues. The chain's CDR3 is CASSRGRMYLDGVSGNTIYF. CDR3 coding DNA: TGCGCCAGCAGCAGGGGCCGGATGTATTTGGATGGAGTCTCTGGAAACACCATATATTTT.

This chain links TRBV6-6 with TRBJ2-7; 7 nucleotides line up with TRBD2. The germline CDR1 and CDR2 sequences are MNHNY and SVGAGI (reference sequence). CDR3 length equals 16 residues. The ends lost 8 bases at V and 5 bases at J; junction bases unmatched: 18. The DNA for the CDR3 is TGTGCCAGCCTCTCTGATCTGGGGGGGGGAAGCAACGAGCAGTACTTC. Translation: CASLSDLGGGSNEQYF.

The V gene is TRBV10-3, the J gene TRBJ2-5, with 8 bases matching TRBD2. J lost 1 base, V lost 9 bases, and 4 bases had no gene match. The CDR3 contains 13 residues. Germline CDR1 and CDR2: ENHRY and SYGVKD. The chain's CDR3 is CAIGGGTQETQYF. In DNA, the CDR3 is TGTGCCATTGGCGGGGGGACCCAAGAGACCCAGTACTTC.

This clonotype came up once. The chain combines TRBV7-9 with TRBJ2-7; D possibly corresponds to TRBD2 (5 bases). V was shortened by 7 bases and J by 4 bases, with 8 bases between the two germline ends. This CDR3 region has 11 residues. Germline-derived CDR1 and CDR2 are SEHNR and FQNEAQ (reference sequence). The CDR3 spells CASTRGYEQYF. In DNA form, the CDR3 reads TGTGCCAGCACCCGAGGGTACGAGCAGTACTTC. Using reference TRBV7-9 and TRBJ2-7 for the parts outside the CDR3, the full variable domain is DTGVSQNPRHKITKRGQNVTFRCDPISEHNRLYWYRQTLGQGPEFLTYFQNEAQLEKSRLLSDRFSAERPKGSFSTLEIQRTEQGDSAMYLCASTRGYEQYFGPGTRLTVT.

Note on this clonotype: The junction shows a germline mismatch at one end, possibly a read error. The gene calls are TRBV4-2 and TRBJ1-5, with unresolved D. The germline V gene encodes CDR1 LGHNA and CDR2 YNFKEQ. There are 14 residues in the CDR3. The CDR3 sequence is CASSRVTSDQPQHF. In DNA form, the CDR3 reads TGTGCCAGCAGCCGTGTGACTAGCGATCAGCCCCAGCATTTT.

J is TRBJ2-5 and V is TRBV7-9; 13 bases are a match to TRBD2. With 4 bases clipped from V and 1 base from J, the junction kept 3 bases outside the gene matches. The germline gives CDR1 SEHNR, CDR2 FQNEAQ (reference sequence). The CDR3 has 16 residues. The CDR3 DNA reads TGTGCCAGCAGCTCAGGACTAGCGGGAGTCCAAGAGACCCAGTACTTC. Its translation: CASSSGLAGVQETQYF.

J is TRBJ1-2 and V is TRBV27; 7 positions agree with TRBD1. Germline V gives CDR1 MNHEY, CDR2 SMNVEV (reference sequence). Losses at the gene ends were 1 base for V and 8 bases for J; bases not matched to a gene: 4. The CDR3 contains 13 residues. The CDR3 DNA reads as TGTGCCAGCAGTTTATGGCAGGGGGGCGGCTACACCTTC. It encodes CASSLWQGGGYTF.

The gene calls are TRBV6-2 or TRBV6-3 and TRBJ2-1; TRBD1 matches at 10 bases. Losses at the gene ends were 7 bases for V and 3 bases for J; bases not matched to a gene: 9. Germline V gene lookup returns CDR1 MNHEY and CDR2 SVGEGT. The CDR3 covers 16 residues. The CDR3 DNA reads TGTGCCAGCAAATACTCCGGGACAGGGGTCTACAATGAGCAGTTCTTC. It codes for CASKYSGTGVYNEQFF.